This T cell receptor (beta chain) came from a study of shared clonotypes between healthy human individuals. Overall study: The donor group consisted of a couple of women and three men, aged 18 to 49. Findings and limits, study-wide: Clonotype sharing across several donors was observed for around 5% of naive CD4 clonotypes.

The study enrolled healthy HIV-negative adults without recent acute infections or vaccinations as donors. The CDR3 is 15 amino acids. Trimming took off 3 bases at V and 4 bases at J, with 15 bases between the two ends. Germline V gene lookup returns CDR1 SGDLS and CDR2 YYNGEE. TCRdb's table, derived via immunoSEQ multiplex PCR, lists solely in-frame clones and lacks some. Of approximately 2,300,000 clones listed, 80% to 95% are singletons. This clone showed up just once. Antigen specificity is unknown. This receptor was identified in a man aged 18 to 30 in good health. Some clones in this sample may be carry-over from other donors' samples. This chain uses TRBV9 with TRBJ2-3; tentatively, D is TRBD1 (5 bases). Sequenced material: naive CD4+ T cells from PBMCs. Described subset: CD45RA+ positively selected. The CDR3 bases are TGTGCCAGCAGCGCCACAGGAGACTTCGCAGATACGCAGTATTTT. It codes for CASSATGDFADTQYF.